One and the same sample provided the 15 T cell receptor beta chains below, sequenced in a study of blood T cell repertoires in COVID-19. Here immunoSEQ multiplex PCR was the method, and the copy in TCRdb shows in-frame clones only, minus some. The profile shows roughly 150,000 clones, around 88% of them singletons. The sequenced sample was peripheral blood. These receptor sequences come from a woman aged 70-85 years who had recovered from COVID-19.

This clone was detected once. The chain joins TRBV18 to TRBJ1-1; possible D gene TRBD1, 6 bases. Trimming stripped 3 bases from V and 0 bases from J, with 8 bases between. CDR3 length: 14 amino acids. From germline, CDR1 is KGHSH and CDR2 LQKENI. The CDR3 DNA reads TGTGCCAGCTCACCCAGGGGCATGAACACTGAAGCTTTCTTT. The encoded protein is CASSPRGMNTEAFF. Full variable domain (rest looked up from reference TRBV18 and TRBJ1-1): NAGVMQNPRHLVRRRGQEARLRCSPMKGHSHVYWYRQLPEEGLKFMVYLQKENIIDESGMPKERFSAEFPKEGPSILRIQQVVRGDSAAYFCASSPRGMNTEAFFGQGTRLTVV.

This CDR3 reads CASSPTLAGATYEQYF. The CDR3 DNA follows: TGCGCCAGCAGCCCGACACTAGCGGGAGCCACCTACGAGCAGTACTTC. The rearrangement links TRBV5-1 to TRBJ2-7, with 11 bases matching TRBD2. V shed 4 bases and J 2 bases; nucleotides not matched to a gene: 8. The CDR3 is 16 amino acids. Germline values: CDR1 SGHRS, CDR2 YFSETQ.

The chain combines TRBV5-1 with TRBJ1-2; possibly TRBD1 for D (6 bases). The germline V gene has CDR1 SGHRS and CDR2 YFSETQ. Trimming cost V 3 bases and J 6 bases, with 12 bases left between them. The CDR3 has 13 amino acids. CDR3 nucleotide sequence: TGCGCCAGCAGCTACGACAGGTCCGATGGCTACACCTTC. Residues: CASSYDRSDGYTF.

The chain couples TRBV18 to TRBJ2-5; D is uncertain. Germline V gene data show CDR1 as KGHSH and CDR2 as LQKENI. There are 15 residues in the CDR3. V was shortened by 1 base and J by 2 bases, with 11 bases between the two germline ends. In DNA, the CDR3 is TGTGCCAGCTCACCACGCAACAGCCGGCAAGAGACCCAGTACTTC. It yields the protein CASSPRNSRQETQYF.

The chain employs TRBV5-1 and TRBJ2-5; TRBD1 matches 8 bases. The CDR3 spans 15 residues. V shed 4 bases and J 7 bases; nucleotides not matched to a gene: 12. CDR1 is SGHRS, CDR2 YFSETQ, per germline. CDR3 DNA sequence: TGCGCCAGCAGCCAGGGCACAGGGGGACGGCGGACCCAGTACTTC. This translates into CASSQGTGGRRTQYF.

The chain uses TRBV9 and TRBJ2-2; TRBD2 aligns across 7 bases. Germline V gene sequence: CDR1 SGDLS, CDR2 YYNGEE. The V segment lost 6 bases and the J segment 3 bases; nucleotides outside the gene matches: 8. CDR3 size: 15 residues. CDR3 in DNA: TGTGCCAGCACCCCCGGGCTAGCGGACACCGGGGAGCTGTTTTTT. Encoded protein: CASTPGLADTGELFF. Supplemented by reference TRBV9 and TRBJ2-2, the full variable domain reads DSGVTQTPKHLITATGQRVTLRCSPRSGDLSVYWYQQSLDQGLQFLIQYYNGEERAKGNILERFSAQQFPDLHSELNLSSLELGDSALYFCASTPGLADTGELFFGEGSRLTVL.

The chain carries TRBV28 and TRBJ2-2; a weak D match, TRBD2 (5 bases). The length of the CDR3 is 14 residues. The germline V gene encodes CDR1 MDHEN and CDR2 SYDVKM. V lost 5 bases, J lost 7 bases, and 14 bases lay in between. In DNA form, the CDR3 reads TGTGCCAGCAGTCCCCGAGGGCAGAACGGGGAGCTGTTTTTT. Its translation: CASSPRGQNGELFF.

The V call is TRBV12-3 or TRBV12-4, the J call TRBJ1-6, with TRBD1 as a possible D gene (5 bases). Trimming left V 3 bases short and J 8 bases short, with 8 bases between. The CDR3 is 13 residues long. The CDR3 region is CASSFGRDSPLHF. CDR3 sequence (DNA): TGTGCCAGCAGTTTCGGCAGGGATTCACCCCTCCACTTT.

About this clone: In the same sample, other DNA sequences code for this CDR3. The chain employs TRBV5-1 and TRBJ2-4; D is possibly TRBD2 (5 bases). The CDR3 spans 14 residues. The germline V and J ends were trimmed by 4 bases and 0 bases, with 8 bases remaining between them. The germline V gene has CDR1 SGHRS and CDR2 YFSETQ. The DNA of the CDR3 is TGCGCCAGCAGCCCCGGACTAGCCAAAAACATTCAGTACTTC. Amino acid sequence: CASSPGLAKNIQYF.

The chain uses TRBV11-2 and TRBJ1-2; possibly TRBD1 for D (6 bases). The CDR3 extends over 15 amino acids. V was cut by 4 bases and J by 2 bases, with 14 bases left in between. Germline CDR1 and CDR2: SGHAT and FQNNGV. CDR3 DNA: TGTGCCAGCAGCTCCTACAGGGTCGGGAACTATGGCTACACCTTC. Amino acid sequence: CASSSYRVGNYGYTF.

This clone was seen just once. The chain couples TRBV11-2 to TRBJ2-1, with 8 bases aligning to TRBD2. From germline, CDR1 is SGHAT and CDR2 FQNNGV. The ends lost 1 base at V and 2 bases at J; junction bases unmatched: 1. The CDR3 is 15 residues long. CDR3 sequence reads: CASSLGAGAYNEQFF. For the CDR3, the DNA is TGTGCCAGCAGCTTAGGAGCGGGGGCCTACAATGAGCAGTTCTTC. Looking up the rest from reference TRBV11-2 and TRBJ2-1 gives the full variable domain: EAGVAQSPRYKIIEKRQSVAFWCNPISGHATLYWYQQILGQGPKLLIQFQNNGVVDDSQLPKDRFSAERLKGVDSTLKIQPAKLEDSAVYLCASSLGAGAYNEQFFGPGTRLTVL.

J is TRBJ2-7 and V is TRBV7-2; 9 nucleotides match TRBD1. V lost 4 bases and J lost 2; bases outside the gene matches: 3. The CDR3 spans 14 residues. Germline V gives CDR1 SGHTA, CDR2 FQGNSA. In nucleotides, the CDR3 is TGTGCCAGCAGCTCGGACAGGGGAACCTACGAGCAGTACTTC. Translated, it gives CASSSDRGTYEQYF.

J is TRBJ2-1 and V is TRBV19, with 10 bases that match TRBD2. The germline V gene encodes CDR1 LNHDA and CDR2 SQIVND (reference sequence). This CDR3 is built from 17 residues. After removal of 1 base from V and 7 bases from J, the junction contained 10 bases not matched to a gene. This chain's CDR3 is CASSIVYASGSGNEQFF. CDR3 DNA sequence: TGTGCCAGTAGTATAGTTTACGCTAGCGGGAGTGGGAATGAGCAGTTCTTC.

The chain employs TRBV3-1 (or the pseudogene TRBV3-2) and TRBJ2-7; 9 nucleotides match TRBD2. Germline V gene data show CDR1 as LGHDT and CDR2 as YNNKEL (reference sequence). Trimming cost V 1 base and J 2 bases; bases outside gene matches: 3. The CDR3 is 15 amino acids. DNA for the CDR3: TGTGCCAGCAGCCAAGTTTCTAGCGGGGCCTACGAGCAGTACTTC. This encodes CASSQVSSGAYEQYF.

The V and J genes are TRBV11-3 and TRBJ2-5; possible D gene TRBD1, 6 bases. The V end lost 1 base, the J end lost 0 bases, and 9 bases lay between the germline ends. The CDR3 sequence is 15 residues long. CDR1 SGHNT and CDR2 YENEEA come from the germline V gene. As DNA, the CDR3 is TGTGCCAGCAGCTTAGGGGGACAAGACCAAGAGACCCAGTACTTC. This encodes CASSLGGQDQETQYF.